The sequence of this T cell receptor beta chain was determined in a study of shared clonotypes between healthy human individuals. About the study: The plates for each donor numbered three CD4 naive, three CD4 memory, two CD8 naive and one CD8 memory.

Partitioning of CD4+ cells yielded a CD45RA+ naive subset and a CD45RA-negative memory subset. CDR1 GTSNPN and CDR2 SVGIG come from the germline V gene (reference sequence). Trimming cost V 2 bases and J 4 bases; bases outside gene matches: 7. The CDR3 totals 15 residues. Clones were read by immunoSEQ multiplex PCR, and TCRdb kept only the in-frame ones, dropping some. The data show over 950,000 clones, 70% to 80% seen once. Sequencing was performed on memory CD4+ T cells from PBMCs. The subset: CD45RA-negative fraction. The TCR was taken from a man younger than 35 in good health. Some clones in this sample may be carry-over from other donors' samples. The chain links TRBV30 to TRBJ2-7, with 11 bases fitting TRBD1. The CDR3 nucleotides are TGTGCCTGGAGTCCCTCGGGGACAGGGGGGTACGAGCAGTACTTC. This sequence encodes CAWSPSGTGGYEQYF.